Below are 21 T cell receptor beta chains sequenced from a single sample in a study of T cells after yellow fever vaccination. TCRdb itself ran the 5' RACE reads through MiXCR, one entry per CDR3 protein. The sample shows 20,000 to 25,000 distinct CDR3 sequences, roughly 5.5% of them seen only once. Sequencing was performed on PBMCs, either bulk or a sorted T-cell subset (CD4+, CD8+, memory, or dextramer-sorted; not recorded which), taken about 49 days after the first yellow fever vaccination. These receptors all come from a man aged 18-30 years who received the YFV17D yellow fever vaccine.

This clonotype appeared many times. The V call is TRBV2, the J call TRBJ1-2; D uncertain. Germline V CDR1 and CDR2: SNHLY, FYNNEI. CDR3 length: 11 residues. Between the trimmed V and J ends, which lost 8 bases and 1 base, there was a span of 5 bases. The CDR3 DNA reads TGTGCCAGCGCCGTTAACTATGGCTACACCTTC. Its translation: CASAVNYGYTF.

This clonotype was seen a few times. This chain uses TRBV11-1 with TRBJ2-7; no clear D gene. The CDR3 totals 12 residues. Germline V gene sequence: CDR1 SGHAT, CDR2 FQDESV (reference sequence). V dropped 3 bases and J dropped 6 bases, with 9 bases sitting between them. CDR3: CASSFSLSEQYF. The CDR3 DNA reads TGTGCCAGCAGCTTTAGCCTAAGCGAGCAGTACTTC.

This clonotype was recorded many times. The V and J genes are TRBV5-1 and TRBJ2-5; TRBD2 matches at 7 bases. The length of the CDR3 is 15 residues. The germline V gene encodes CDR1 SGHRS and CDR2 YFSETQ. The V segment lost 0 bases and the J segment 1 base; nucleotides outside the gene matches: 3. CDR3 amino acids: CASSLVPGGQETQYF. DNA for the CDR3: TGCGCCAGCAGCTTGGTACCGGGGGGCCAAGAGACCCAGTACTTC.

The table lists this clonotype with many counts. This sequence joins TRBV5-1 and TRBJ2-1; D not certain. V was clipped by 3 bases and J by 5 bases, with 9 bases between them. Germline CDR1 and CDR2: SGHRS and YFSETQ. The CDR3 runs 13 residues. The CDR3 region has the DNA TGCGCCAGCAGCTCTCTGGAGAACAATGAGCAGTTCTTC. It specifies CASSSLENNEQFF. Full variable domain (remainder filled in from reference TRBV5-1 and TRBJ2-1): KAGVTQTPRYLIKTRGQQVTLSCSPISGHRSVSWYQQTPGQGLQFLFEYFSETQRNKGNFPGRFSGRQFSNSRSEMNVSTLELGDSALYLCASSSLENNEQFFGPGTRLTVL.

This clonotype was counted many times. The chain's CDR3 is CASSLGGHTQYF. CDR3 DNA sequence: TGTGCCAGCAGTTTGGGCGGTCATACGCAGTATTTT. The V call is TRBV27, the J call TRBJ2-3; D call uncertain. There are 12 residues in the CDR3. V lost 3 bases and J lost 7, with 8 bases in between. Per the germline V gene, CDR1 is MNHEY and CDR2 is SMNVEV (reference sequence).

In this sample, this clonotype turned up many times. This rearrangement joins TRBV4-3 to TRBJ2-3; 7 bases line up with TRBD2. The CDR3 is made up of 16 amino acids. V dropped 0 bases and J dropped 1; count of bases not matched to a gene: 4. Germline CDR1 LGHNA, CDR2 YSLEER. In DNA, the CDR3 is TGCGCCAGCAGCCAAGAAAGCGGGGCCCGCACAGATACGCAGTATTTT. Amino acids: CASSQESGARTDTQYF.

The table lists this clonotype with many counts. This chain joins TRBV7-2 and TRBJ2-1, with 7 bases that match TRBD2. This CDR3 is 12 amino acids long. V was pared by 5 bases and J by 10 bases, with 5 bases of the junction left unmatched. Germline lookup yields CDR1 SGHTA and CDR2 FQGNSA. CDR3 loop: CASSPGGWEQFF. CDR3 bases: TGTGCCAGCAGCCCGGGGGGTTGGGAGCAGTTCTTC.

This clonotype is medium-sized within its sample. The chain is built from TRBV5-1 and TRBJ2-2; the D call may be TRBD1 or TRBD2 (5 bases each). The germline CDR1 and CDR2 sequences are SGHRS and YFSETQ. The CDR3 consists of 17 residues. V was shortened by 3 bases and J by 0 bases, with 15 bases between the two germline ends. CDR3 residues: CASSSNGANANTGELFF. CDR3 DNA: TGCGCCAGCAGCTCGAACGGGGCTAACGCGAACACCGGGGAGCTGTTTTTT.

This clonotype was counted many times. The rearrangement uses TRBV20-1 and TRBJ2-7, with 14 nucleotides matching TRBD2. Germline assignment: CDR1 DFQATT and CDR2 SNEGSKA (reference sequence). The CDR3 spans 14 residues. J gave up 6 bases and V 6 bases, and 7 bases lay outside the gene matches. In DNA, the CDR3 is TGCAGTGCGTCCGGGACTAGCGGGGGTCTCGAGCAGTACTTC. It encodes CSASGTSGGLEQYF.

This clonotype was counted many times. The chain employs TRBV5-1 and TRBJ1-2; D call uncertain. Germline V CDR1 and CDR2: SGHRS, YFSETQ. This CDR3 has 14 residues. The V gene lost 1 base and the J gene lost 0 bases, with 7 bases spanning the gap. CDR3 DNA: TGCGCCAGCAGCTTGACAACCACTAACTATGGCTACACCTTC. Amino acids: CASSLTTTNYGYTF. Complete variable domain (other parts from reference TRBV5-1 and TRBJ1-2): KAGVTQTPRYLIKTRGQQVTLSCSPISGHRSVSWYQQTPGQGLQFLFEYFSETQRNKGNFPGRFSGRQFSNSRSEMNVSTLELGDSALYLCASSLTTTNYGYTFGSGTRLTVV.

This clonotype was observed at least ten times. This chain uses TRBV9 with TRBJ2-5; D might be TRBD2 (6 bases). Deletions cut 3 bases from V and 5 bases from J, with 14 bases between. Germline V CDR1 and CDR2: SGDLS, YYNGEE. This CDR3 has 14 amino acids. CDR3 bases: TGTGCCAGCAGCGCCCCCGGGGGAGGCGAGACCCAGTACTTC. It specifies CASSAPGGGETQYF.

This clonotype was counted many times. The chain combines TRBV5-1 with TRBJ2-5; 15 nucleotides agree with TRBD2. The CDR3 extends over 17 amino acids. V was pared by 4 bases and J by 0 bases, with 4 bases of the junction left unmatched. Looked up from germline, CDR1 is SGHRS and CDR2 is YFSETQ. Here the CDR3 reads CASSVGLAGGNQETQYF. The CDR3 DNA reads as TGCGCCAGCAGCGTGGGACTAGCGGGGGGCAACCAAGAGACCCAGTACTTC.

The chain recombines TRBV7-8 with TRBJ1-6; D possibly corresponds to TRBD1 (5 bases). V was trimmed by 0 bases and J by 0 bases, leaving 15 bases between them. The CDR3 has 19 residues. CDR1 and CDR2 (germline): SGHVS, FQNEAQ. In DNA form, the CDR3 reads TGTGCCAGCAGCTTAGCTCCGGGGGAGGAGAGCTCCTATAATTCACCCCTCCACTTT. Translation: CASSLAPGEESSYNSPLHF.

With regard to this clonotype: A much larger clone sits a single nucleotide away, making a read error possible. V gene TRBV7-9 combines with J gene TRBJ2-7; 7 bases fit TRBD1. The CDR3 loop spans 14 amino acids. The V gene's germline CDR1 is SEHNR and CDR2 FQNEAQ (reference sequence). The CDR3: CASSSIYPTGESRF. Written as DNA, the CDR3 is TGTGCCAGCAGCTCAATTTACCCCACAGGGGAATCTAGATTC.

In this sample, this clonotype turned up many times. J is TRBJ1-6 and V is TRBV27; 8 bases align to TRBD1. CDR1 MNHEY and CDR2 SMNVEV come from the germline V gene (reference sequence). The trim removed 2 bases at V and 7 bases at J, leaving 1 base unmatched. This CDR3 is built from 14 residues. CDR3 coding DNA: TGTGCCAGCAGTTTAGGGACAGGAAATTCACCCCTCCACTTT. The encoded protein is CASSLGTGNSPLHF.

This clonotype was seen ten or more times. The rearrangement links TRBV7-2 to TRBJ1-2, with 10 bases identical to TRBD1. This CDR3 is 14 amino acids long. V shed 10 bases and J 1 base; nucleotides not matched to a gene: 6. Germline values: CDR1 SGHTA, CDR2 FQGNSA. For the CDR3, the DNA is TGTGCCACAAACGGGGACAGGGGTAACTATGGCTACACCTTC. Protein: CATNGDRGNYGYTF.

This clonotype showed up many times. The chain links TRBV27 to TRBJ1-1, with 7 bases matching TRBD1. Losses at the gene ends were 3 bases for V and 4 bases for J; bases not matched to a gene: 2. The CDR3 contains 13 residues. CDR1 MNHEY and CDR2 SMNVEV come from the germline V gene (reference sequence). Here the CDR3 reads CASSFRDSTEAFF. The CDR3 coding sequence is TGTGCCAGCAGTTTCCGGGACAGCACTGAAGCTTTCTTT.

This clonotype was detected many times. This sequence joins TRBV7-6 and TRBJ2-3; 8 nucleotides match TRBD2. CDR1 and CDR2 from the germline V gene are SGHVS and FNYEAQ. V gave up 0 bases and J gave up 6 bases; unmatched junction bases: 5. The CDR3 length is 15 residues. CDR3 coding DNA: TGTGCCAGCAGCTTAGCCGGGACTAGAGGGGATACGCAGTATTTT. This gives the protein CASSLAGTRGDTQYF.

The chain links TRBV5-4 to TRBJ1-1; no clear D. The CDR3 loop spans 13 amino acids. Germline V gene lookup returns CDR1 SGHNT and CDR2 YYREEE (reference sequence). V was trimmed by 0 bases and J by 6 bases, leaving 9 bases between them. This CDR3 is CASSLERLAEAFF. DNA of the CDR3: TGTGCCAGCAGCTTGGAAAGGTTGGCTGAAGCTTTCTTT.

This clonotype was found many times. This rearrangement joins TRBV11-2 to TRBJ1-2; maybe TRBD1 (6 bases). Germline V gene data show CDR1 as SGHAT and CDR2 as FQNNGV. The CDR3 loop spans 14 amino acids. V lost 0 bases and J 4 bases, leaving 9 bases between the germline ends. CDR3 DNA: TGTGCCAGCAGCTTAGATCAGGGGAGCTATGGCTACACCTTC. Translation: CASSLDQGSYGYTF.

This clonotype was observed many times. The chain is built from TRBV11-2 and TRBJ1-4; the match to TRBD1 covers 8 bases. V was pared by 5 bases and J by 8 bases, with 7 bases of the junction left unmatched. Germline V lookup: CDR1 SGHAT, CDR2 FQNNGV. The CDR3 runs to 14 residues. The CDR3 loop is CASSRQGRYEKLFF. CDR3 DNA sequence: TGTGCCAGCAGCCGACAGGGGAGATACGAAAAACTGTTTTTT.